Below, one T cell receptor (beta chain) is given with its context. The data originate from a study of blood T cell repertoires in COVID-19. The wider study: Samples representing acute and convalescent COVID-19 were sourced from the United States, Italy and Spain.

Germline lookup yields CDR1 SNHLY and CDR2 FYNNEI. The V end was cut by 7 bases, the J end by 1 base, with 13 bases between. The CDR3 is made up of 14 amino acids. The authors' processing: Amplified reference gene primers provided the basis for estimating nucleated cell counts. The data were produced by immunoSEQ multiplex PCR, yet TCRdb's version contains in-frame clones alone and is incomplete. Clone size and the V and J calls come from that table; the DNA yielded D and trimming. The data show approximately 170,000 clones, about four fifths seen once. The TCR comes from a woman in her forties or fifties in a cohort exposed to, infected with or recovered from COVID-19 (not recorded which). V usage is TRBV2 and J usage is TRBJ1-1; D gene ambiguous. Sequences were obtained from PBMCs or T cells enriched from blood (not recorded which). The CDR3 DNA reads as TGTGCCAGCACGGGAGGAACCTGGAACACTGAAGCTTTCTTT. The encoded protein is CASTGGTWNTEAFF.